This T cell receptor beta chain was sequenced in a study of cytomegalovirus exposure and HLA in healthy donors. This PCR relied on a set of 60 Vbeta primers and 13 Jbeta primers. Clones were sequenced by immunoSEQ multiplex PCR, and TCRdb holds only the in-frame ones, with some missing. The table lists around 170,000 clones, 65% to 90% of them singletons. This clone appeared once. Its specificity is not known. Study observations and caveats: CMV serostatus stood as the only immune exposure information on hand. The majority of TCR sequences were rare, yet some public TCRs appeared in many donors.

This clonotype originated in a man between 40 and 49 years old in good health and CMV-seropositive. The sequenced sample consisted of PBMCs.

This CDR3 is CASTFGETQYF. The CDR3 DNA reads TGTGCCAGCACCTTCGGGGAGACCCAGTACTTC. This chain connects TRBV27 to TRBJ2-5; D gene unclear. V was clipped by 7 bases and J by 5 bases, with 8 bases between them. The CDR3 consists of 11 residues. CDR1 and CDR2 from the germline V gene are MNHEY and SMNVEV (reference sequence).